This T cell receptor (beta chain) was identified during a study of T cells in Graves' hyperthyroidism and ophthalmopathy. This clonotype was picked up a small number of times. Deletions cut 1 base from V and 9 bases from J, with 6 bases between. The CDR3 spans 12 residues. RNA transcripts served as the template for amplifying TCR beta CDR3 regions. When the TCR CDR3 underwent first-round RT-PCR, the HTBI primer set was used. Using its own MiXCR run on the multiplex PCR reads, TCRdb lists one record per CDR3 protein. In the table there are under 750,000 distinct CDR3 sequences, around 20% of which are singletons. Progressors' blood was drawn at hyperthyroidism diagnosis, before ophthalmopathy symptoms. The PBMCs were sourced from fresh peripheral blood (more than 9 ml).

This sequence was found in a woman in her fifties or sixties with Graves' hyperthyroidism that later progressed to Graves' ophthalmopathy. Sequenced input: blood. The chain has TRBV12-3 or TRBV12-4 and TRBJ1-4; D not resolved. The CDR3 is CASSLVRKKLFF. The CDR3 DNA sequence: TGTGCCAGCAGTTTAGTTCGAAAAAAACTGTTTTTT.